The next 28 T cell receptor beta chains were all read from a single sample in a study of T cells in Graves' hyperthyroidism and ophthalmopathy. Using RNA transcripts as the source, TCR beta CDR3 regions were amplified. In the first-round RT-PCR of the TCR CDR3, the HTBI primer set was used. TCRdb reprocessed the multiplex PCR reads via MiXCR and lists one record per CDR3 protein. The sample yields 190,000 or so distinct CDR3 sequences, around 17% seen once. Specimen: blood. The receptors here all came from a man in his forties with Graves' hyperthyroidism.

This clonotype was recorded many times. The chain combines TRBV10-3 with TRBJ2-4; D may be TRBD1 or TRBD2 (5 bases each). Germline assignment: CDR1 ENHRY and CDR2 SYGVKD. The CDR3 extends over 17 amino acids. V lost 3 bases and J lost 0, with 15 bases in between. This CDR3 reads CAISDQGTVEAKNIQYF. CDR3 DNA: TGTGCCATCAGTGACCAAGGGACGGTCGAAGCCAAAAACATTCAGTACTTC.

This clonotype was picked up many times. The V call is TRBV2, the J call TRBJ2-5; a weak D match, TRBD2 (6 bases). This CDR3 has 14 residues. With 7 bases removed from V and 4 bases from J, the gap between germline ends came to 16 bases. Germline CDR1 and CDR2: SNHLY and FYNNEI. CDR3 bases: TGTGCCAGCATAGGAGGGCTGGGAGGAGAGACCCAGTACTTC. The encoded protein is CASIGGLGGETQYF.

This chain links TRBV11-2 with TRBJ1-2; D remains ambiguous. This CDR3 spans 11 amino acids. The ends were cut back, 2 bases at V and 8 bases at J, with 6 bases in the middle. The germline gives CDR1 SGHAT, CDR2 FQNNGV. CDR3 residues: CASSLPGGYTF. CDR3 DNA: TGTGCCAGCAGCTTACCGGGGGGCTACACCTTC. The full variable domain, rest sourced from reference TRBV11-2 and TRBJ1-2, is EAGVAQSPRYKIIEKRQSVAFWCNPISGHATLYWYQQILGQGPKLLIQFQNNGVVDDSQLPKDRFSAERLKGVDSTLKIQPAKLEDSAVYLCASSLPGGYTFGSGTRLTVV.

The rearrangement joins TRBV12-3 or TRBV12-4 to TRBJ1-5; D is undetermined. The germline V and J ends were trimmed by 0 bases and 2 bases, with 17 bases remaining between them. This CDR3 region has 18 residues. The CDR3 here is CASSLALSGVMGNQPQHF. The CDR3 region has the DNA TGTGCCAGCAGTTTAGCGCTGAGTGGGGTTATGGGCAATCAGCCCCAGCATTTT.

This clonotype was observed a few times. The chain links TRBV3-1 to TRBJ2-7; D is ambiguous. The CDR3 is made up of 13 amino acids. V was shortened by 4 bases and J by 6 bases, with 13 bases between the two germline ends. Germline CDR1 is LGHDT and CDR2 is YNNKEL (reference sequence). The CDR3 sequence is CASSRLKSSEQYF. CDR3 in DNA: TGTGCCAGCAGCCGCCTCAAATCTAGCGAGCAGTACTTC.

With regard to this clonotype: One junction end does not reproduce the germline sequence, and a read error may be involved. The genes are TRBV7-3 and TRBJ1-2, with D unclear. Germline assignment: CDR1 SGHTA and CDR2 FQGTGA. CDR3 size: 13 residues. The CDR3 DNA sequence: TGTGCCAGCAGCAGGACCGAAAACTATGACTACACCTTC. As protein: CASSRTENYDYTF.

This clonotype was counted between two and nine times. Given a much more abundant clone one base away, this may be a read error. The chain has TRBV4-2 and TRBJ2-3; D call uncertain. This CDR3 region has 14 residues. Germline loops: CDR1 LGHNA, CDR2 YNFKEQ. In DNA, the CDR3 is TGTGCCAGCAGCCAAGAATATAGCACAGATGCGCAGTATTTT. It yields the protein CASSQEYSTDAQYF.

This clonotype was seen a few times. Sequence at one end of the junction differs from germline and may be a read error. The V gene is TRBV5-1, the J gene TRBJ2-5; D is perhaps TRBD1 (6 bases). Per the germline V gene, CDR1 is SGHRS and CDR2 is YFSETQ. The CDR3 consists of 17 residues. The CDR3 nucleotides read TGCGCCAGCAGCTTGGGGTGGCAGGGGATCCACCAAGGGACCCAGTACTTC. Amino acids: CASSLGWQGIHQGTQYF.

This clonotype was counted a few times. This sequence joins TRBV6-1 and TRBJ2-1, with D perhaps being TRBD1 or TRBD2 (5 bases each). Germline lookup yields CDR1 MNHNS and CDR2 SASEGT. With 5 bases removed from V and 9 bases from J, the gap between germline ends came to 23 bases. This CDR3 is built from 16 residues. CDR3 nucleotide sequence: TGTGCCAGCAGTTACCCCGCGGAGGAAGGGGATGGTGAGCAGTTCTTC. Amino acids: CASSYPAEEGDGEQFF.

This clonotype has a count of ten or more. Here the CDR3 DNA reads TGTGCCAGCAGACCCACAGGGGGCGGGTTCTACGAGCAGTACTTC. It yields the protein CASRPTGGGFYEQYF. This sequence joins TRBV6-2 or TRBV6-3 and TRBJ2-7; TRBD1 matches 9 bases. The germline V gene has CDR1 MNHEY and CDR2 SVGEGT. The J segment lost 3 bases and the V segment lost 6 bases, leaving 9 bases of the junction unmatched. The CDR3 loop spans 15 amino acids.

The chain combines TRBV24-1 with TRBJ2-1, with 7 bases matching TRBD1. Per germline, CDR1 KGHDR and CDR2 SFDVKD. Germline trimming cut 3 bases from V and 10 bases from J; bases unmatched to any gene: 11. The CDR3 has 15 residues. This CDR3 is CATSDVRDSKLEQFF. CDR3 DNA: TGTGCCACCAGTGATGTCAGGGACAGCAAGTTAGAGCAGTTCTTC.

This clonotype occurred many times. J is TRBJ2-3 and V is TRBV5-1; D is undetermined. The V and J ends lost 0 bases and 8 bases respectively, with 16 bases between them. The CDR3 totals 15 residues. CDR1 and CDR2 (germline): SGHRS, YFSETQ. CDR3 protein: CASSLVSEKIGTQYF. The CDR3 DNA sequence: TGCGCCAGCAGCTTGGTCTCGGAGAAAATCGGTACGCAGTATTTT.

This clonotype has ten or more counts. The chain has TRBV19 and TRBJ2-7; D possibly matches TRBD1 or TRBD2 (7 bases each). Germline assignment: CDR1 LNHDA and CDR2 SQIVND (reference sequence). V dropped 3 bases and J dropped 2 bases, with 14 bases sitting between them. CDR3 length: 15 residues. The CDR3 DNA sequence: TGTGCCAGTAGTATGCAGGGGGGGTCCCCCTACGAGCAGTACTTC. It codes for CASSMQGGSPYEQYF. Full variable domain (missing parts from reference TRBV19 and TRBJ2-7): DGGITQSPKYLFRKEGQNVTLSCEQNLNHDAMYWYRQDPGQGLRLIYYSQIVNDFQKGDIAEGYSVSREKKESFPLTVTSAQKNPTAFYLCASSMQGGSPYEQYFGPGTRLTVT.

Of note for this clonotype: The junction does not match germline at one end; this may be a read error. The chain couples TRBV9 to TRBJ1-4; D ambiguous. CDR3 length: 16 residues. CDR1 is SGDLS, CDR2 YYNGEE, per germline. The CDR3 loop reads CASSVAWDATSEKLFF. CDR3 nucleotides: TGTGCCAGCAGCGTAGCTTGGGATGCAACTAGTGAAAAACTGTTTTTT.

This clonotype came up many times. The rearrangement uses TRBV12-3 or TRBV12-4 and TRBJ2-5, with D perhaps TRBD1 (5 bases). V was pared by 6 bases and J by 4 bases, with 15 bases between. The length of the CDR3 is 14 residues. The CDR3 is CASSDQGLGETQYF. The CDR3 nucleotides read TGTGCCAGCAGCGATCAGGGTCTCGGAGAGACCCAGTACTTC.

This clonotype was recorded many times. This sequence joins TRBV7-9 and TRBJ2-7; TRBD1 matches at 8 bases. This CDR3 has 16 residues. Losses at the gene ends were 2 bases for V and 2 bases for J; bases not matched to a gene: 8. The V gene's germline CDR1 is SEHNR and CDR2 FQNEAQ (reference sequence). The CDR3 bases are TGTGCCAGCAGCTTAAAAAGGGACAGGTCCGCCTACGAGCAGTACTTC. It encodes CASSLKRDRSAYEQYF.

This clonotype was observed a handful of times. The chain is built from TRBV20-1 and TRBJ2-6, with D unclear. CDR3 size: 12 residues. V was trimmed by 5 bases and J by 4 bases, leaving 6 bases between them. CDR1 is DFQATT and CDR2 is SNEGSKA in the germline V gene (reference sequence). CDR3 sequence: CSAGSGANVLTF. The DNA of the CDR3 is TGCAGTGCTGGTTCAGGGGCCAACGTCCTGACTTTC.

J is TRBJ1-5 and V is TRBV6-2 or TRBV6-3, with 10 bases aligning to TRBD1. V shed 5 bases, J shed 7 bases, and the junction held 5 bases outside the gene matches. The germline V gene has CDR1 MNHEY and CDR2 SVGEGT. The length of the CDR3 is 14 residues. The CDR3, as DNA: TGTGCCAGCAGTCGACAGGGGGCATGGCAGCCCCAGCATTTT. Protein: CASSRQGAWQPQHF.

The sample holds a few counts of this clonotype. V and J are TRBV9 and TRBJ2-6; TRBD1 matches 9 bases. V lost 0 bases, J lost 2 bases, and 9 bases stayed unmatched. There are 19 residues in the CDR3. Germline V CDR1 and CDR2: SGDLS, YYNGEE. For the CDR3, the DNA is TGTGCCAGCAGCGTAGCGACAGGGGGATTGGGCGCTGGGGCCAACGTCCTGACTTTC. The encoded protein is CASSVATGGLGAGANVLTF. Full variable domain (rest looked up from reference TRBV9 and TRBJ2-6): DSGVTQTPKHLITATGQRVTLRCSPRSGDLSVYWYQQSLDQGLQFLIQYYNGEERAKGNILERFSAQQFPDLHSELNLSSLELGDSALYFCASSVATGGLGAGANVLTFGAGSRLTVL.

This clonotype was seen a handful of times. One base away lies a much larger clone, so this may be a sequencing read error. The genes are TRBV18 and TRBJ2-2; possibly TRBD2 for D (5 bases). This CDR3 is built from 16 residues. Germline V gene sequence: CDR1 KGHSH, CDR2 LQKENI. Deletions cut 7 bases from V and 0 bases from J, with 15 bases between. The CDR3 here is CASLPFDGTNTGELFF. CDR3 DNA sequence: TGTGCCAGCTTACCCTTCGACGGGACGAACACCGGGGAGCTGTTTTTT.

This clonotype came up many times. The V call is TRBV5-1, the J call TRBJ2-1; 9 positions match TRBD1. The germline V gene has CDR1 SGHRS and CDR2 YFSETQ. The CDR3 is 14 residues long. Trimming cost V 4 bases and J 8 bases; bases outside gene matches: 7. CDR3 sequence reads: CASSPGQGRDEQFF. The CDR3 DNA reads TGCGCCAGCAGCCCTGGACAGGGGAGGGATGAGCAGTTCTTC.

This clonotype appeared many times. The J gene is TRBJ1-6, the V gene TRBV15; TRBD1 might be the D (5 bases). The length of the CDR3 is 16 residues. The V and J ends lost 0 bases and 6 bases respectively, with 12 bases between them. Germline loops: CDR1 LNHNV, CDR2 YYDKDF (reference sequence). CDR3 DNA: TGTGCCACCAGCAGAGATAGTGGGACGGCTAATTCACCCCTCCACTTT. Translating gives CATSRDSGTANSPLHF.

Many counts were recorded for this clonotype. V usage is TRBV7-2 and J usage is TRBJ1-1; D gene ambiguous. V lost 4 bases to trimming and J lost 10 bases, with 13 bases between them. Germline V gene data show CDR1 as SGHTA and CDR2 as FQGNSA. The CDR3 extends over 12 amino acids. The CDR3 bases are TGTGCCAGCAGCTCCCTCTTCAGAAGAGCTTTCTTT. It yields the protein CASSSLFRRAFF.

Ten or more counts support this clonotype. The V gene is TRBV20-1, the J gene TRBJ2-5; D unresolved. The V gene's germline CDR1 is DFQATT and CDR2 SNEGSKA (reference sequence). The germline V and J ends were trimmed by 5 bases and 5 bases, with 15 bases remaining between them. This CDR3 comprises 13 residues. CDR3: CSAHKDSRETQYF. The CDR3 region has the DNA TGCAGTGCTCATAAGGATTCTAGGGAGACCCAGTACTTC.

This clonotype was observed a handful of times. The chain combines TRBV6-1 with TRBJ1-5; possibly TRBD1 for D (6 bases). Germline assignment: CDR1 MNHNS and CDR2 SASEGT. V was pared by 7 bases and J by 3 bases, with 10 bases between. The CDR3 has 13 residues. The CDR3 protein is CASNDRFNQPQHF. The CDR3 DNA reads as TGTGCCAGCAACGACAGGTTCAATCAGCCCCAGCATTTT.

In its sample, this clonotype was seen many times. V is TRBV3-1 and J is TRBJ2-2; D is unresolved. The CDR3 has 16 residues. CDR1 LGHDT and CDR2 YNNKEL come from the germline V gene (reference sequence). V dropped 3 bases and J dropped 3 bases, with 14 bases sitting between them. CDR3 amino acids: CASSQRKGSYTGELFF. The CDR3 DNA follows: TGTGCCAGCAGCCAGCGTAAGGGAAGTTACACCGGGGAGCTGTTTTTT.

This clonotype was seen at least ten times. The gene calls are TRBV6-1 and TRBJ2-6; TRBD1 or TRBD2 may be the D gene (5 bases each). Trimming removed 4 bases from V and 0 bases from J, with 22 bases in between. The germline V gene encodes CDR1 MNHNS and CDR2 SASEGT. The CDR3 has 20 amino acids. The CDR3 DNA reads TGTGCCAGCAGTGGCGCCACTACCGGGACCTCGCCCTCTGGGGCCAACGTCCTGACTTTC. The encoded protein is CASSGATTGTSPSGANVLTF.

Many counts were recorded for this clonotype. The CDR3 spells CASSSGTYGYTF. CDR3 bases: TGTGCCAGCAGTTCGGGGACGTATGGCTACACCTTC. This rearrangement joins TRBV12-3 or TRBV12-4 to TRBJ1-2, with a possible D match to TRBD1 (5 bases). This CDR3 is 12 amino acids long. V shed 4 bases and J shed 5 bases, with 8 bases lying between them.